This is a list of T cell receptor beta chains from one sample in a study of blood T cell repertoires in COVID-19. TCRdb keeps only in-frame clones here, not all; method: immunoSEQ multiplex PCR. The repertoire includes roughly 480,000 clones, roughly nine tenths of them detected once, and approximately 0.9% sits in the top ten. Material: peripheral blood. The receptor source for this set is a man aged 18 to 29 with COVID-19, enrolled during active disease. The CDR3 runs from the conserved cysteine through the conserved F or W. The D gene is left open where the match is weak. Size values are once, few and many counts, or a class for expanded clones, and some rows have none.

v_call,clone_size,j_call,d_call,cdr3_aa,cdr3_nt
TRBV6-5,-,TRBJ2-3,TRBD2,CASRRLAGFTDTQYF,TGTGCCAGCAGGAGACTAGCAGGGTTCACAGATACGCAGTATTTT
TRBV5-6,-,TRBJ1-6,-,CASSFPQGGSPLHF,TGTGCCAGCAGCTTCCCCCAAGGAGGTTCACCCCTCCACTTT
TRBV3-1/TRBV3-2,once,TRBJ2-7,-,CASSHPGIHEQYF,TGTGCCAGCAGCCATCCAGGGATCCACGAGCAGTACTTC
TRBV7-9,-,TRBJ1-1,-,CASSPRAGPNTEAFF,TGTGCCAGCAGCCCTAGGGCAGGGCCCAACACTGAAGCTTTCTTT
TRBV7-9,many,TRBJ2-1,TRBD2,CASSLGGGSTYNEQFF,TGTGCCAGCAGCTTAGGCGGGGGGAGCACCTACAATGAGCAGTTCTTC
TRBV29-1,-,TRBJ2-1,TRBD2,CSVPGRARGQFF,TGCAGCGTTCCCGGGAGGGCCCGAGGGCAGTTCTTC
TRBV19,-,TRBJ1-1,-,CASSMRAGEAFF,TGTGCCAGTAGTATGAGGGCCGGGGAAGCTTTCTTT
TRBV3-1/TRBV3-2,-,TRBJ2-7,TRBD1,CASSQRDRAQYF,TGTGCCAGCAGCCAACGAGACAGGGCGCAGTACTTC
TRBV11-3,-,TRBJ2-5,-,CASSQVGRVGETQYF,TGTGCCAGCAGCCAAGTGGGCAGGGTAGGGGAGACCCAGTACTTC
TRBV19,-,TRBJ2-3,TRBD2,CASREGGTDTQYF,TGTGCCAGCCGGGAGGGGGGAACAGATACGCAGTATTTT
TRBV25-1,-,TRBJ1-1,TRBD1,CASSETRGSTEAFF,TGTGCCAGCAGTGAGACCAGGGGGAGCACTGAAGCTTTCTTT
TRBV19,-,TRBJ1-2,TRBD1,CASTLGTGREGYTF,TGTGCCAGTACCCTAGGGACAGGGAGGGAAGGCTACACCTTC
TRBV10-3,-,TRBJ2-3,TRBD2,CAISSGTSGDGPTDTQYF,TGTGCCATCAGTTCCGGGACTAGCGGGGACGGGCCTACAGATACGCAGTATTTT
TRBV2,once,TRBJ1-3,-,CASLKNGLSGNTIYF,TGTGCCAGCTTGAAGAACGGACTCTCTGGAAACACCATATATTTT
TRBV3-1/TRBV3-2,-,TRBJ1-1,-,CASSHRGATEAFF,TGTGCCAGCAGCCACAGGGGAGCGACTGAAGCTTTCTTT
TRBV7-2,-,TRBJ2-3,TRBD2,CASSLMRRGGDREDTQYF,TGTGCCAGCAGCTTAATGAGGCGGGGGGGGGATCGGGAAGATACGCAGTATTTT
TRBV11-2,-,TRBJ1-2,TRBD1,CASSLITGDGYGYTF,TGTGCCAGCAGCTTAATCACAGGGGATGGTTATGGCTACACCTTC
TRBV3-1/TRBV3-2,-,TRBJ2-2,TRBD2,CASSQDEQAGVNTGELFF,TGTGCCAGCAGCCAAGATGAACAGGCGGGAGTGAACACCGGGGAGCTGTTTTTT
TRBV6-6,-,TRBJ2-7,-,CASSYGQGFEQYF,TGTGCCAGCAGTTACGGGCAGGGTTTCGAGCAGTACTTC
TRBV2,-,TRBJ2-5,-,CASSESRVQETQYF,TGTGCCAGCAGTGAATCAAGAGTTCAAGAGACCCAGTACTTC
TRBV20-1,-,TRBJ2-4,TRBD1,CSASKPPGQGAGIQYF,TGCAGTGCTAGTAAGCCTCCGGGACAGGGGGCGGGCATTCAGTACTTC
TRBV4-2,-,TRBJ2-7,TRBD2,CASSPARGREGEQYF,TGTGCCAGCAGCCCCGCGCGCGGGAGAGAAGGAGAGCAGTACTTC
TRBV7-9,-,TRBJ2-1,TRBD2,CASSLAQTSGSNEQFF,TGTGCCAGCAGCTTAGCGCAGACTAGCGGGAGCAATGAGCAGTTCTTC
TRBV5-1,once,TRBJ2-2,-,CATRDTSNTGELFF,TGCGCCACCAGAGACACTTCGAACACCGGGGAGCTGTTTTTT